These T cell receptor beta chains were read from a single sample in a study of beta chain features in type 1 diabetes. Sequencing was performed with immunoSEQ multiplex PCR; in TCRdb, only in-frame clones are kept and a portion is missing. This sample has 850,000 to 900,000 clones, with about a sixth found just once. The sample was naive CD4+ T cells from blood. These receptors all stem from a woman aged 18 to 35 in good health. The CDR3 runs from the conserved cysteine through the conserved F or W. Fields, in order: D gene, J gene, clone size, V gene, CDR3 DNA, CDR3 protein. The D gene is left open where the match is weak. The listing skips clone size in some rows; elsewhere it reads once, few, many or a size class.

D gene: .; J gene: TRBJ2-5; clone size: few; V gene: TRBV4-2; CDR3 DNA: TGTGCCAGCAGCCAAGAAGCGCAGCAAGAGACCCAGTACTTC; CDR3 protein: CASSQEAQQETQYF
D gene: .; J gene: TRBJ2-5; clone size: few; V gene: TRBV28; CDR3 DNA: TGTGCCAGCAGTTCAGGGTTGGAGACCCAGTACTTC; CDR3 protein: CASSSGLETQYF
D gene: TRBD2; J gene: TRBJ2-2; clone size: few; V gene: TRBV2; CDR3 DNA: TGTGCCACGGGGGGAGCGGGAGGCGGGGAGCTGTTTTTT; CDR3 protein: CATGGAGGGELFF
D gene: TRBD2; J gene: TRBJ2-1; clone size: few; V gene: TRBV5-1; CDR3 DNA: TGCGCCAGCAGCTTGGAAGGGAGGGCGTCCGGGGACAATGAGCAGTTCTTC; CDR3 protein: CASSLEGRASGDNEQFF
D gene: .; J gene: TRBJ1-2; clone size: .; V gene: TRBV15; CDR3 DNA: TGTGCCACCAGCAGAGGACGGGGGGGTAACTATGGCTACACCTTC; CDR3 protein: CATSRGRGGNYGYTF
D gene: .; J gene: TRBJ2-4; clone size: few; V gene: TRBV28; CDR3 DNA: TGTGCCAGCAGATCAGGGGCCGCTGGGCCAAACATTCAGTACTTC; CDR3 protein: CASRSGAAGPNIQYF
D gene: TRBD1; J gene: TRBJ1-2; clone size: .; V gene: TRBV28; CDR3 DNA: TGTGCCAGCGTGGCAGGGGGGAACTATGGCTACACCTTC; CDR3 protein: CASVAGGNYGYTF
D gene: TRBD1; J gene: TRBJ1-1; clone size: .; V gene: TRBV7-2; CDR3 DNA: TGTGCCAGCAGCTCCCGGGACAGGGGGGATATTGAAGCTTTCTTT; CDR3 protein: CASSSRDRGDIEAFF
D gene: TRBD1; J gene: TRBJ2-5; clone size: few; V gene: TRBV10-2; CDR3 DNA: TGCGCCAGCAGTCGGGACAGGGGAGGGCAAGAGACCCAGTACTTC; CDR3 protein: CASSRDRGGQETQYF
D gene: .; J gene: TRBJ2-1; clone size: .; V gene: TRBV2; CDR3 DNA: TGTGCCAGCAGCGGATTGACTGCAAGCTCCTACAATGAGCAGTTCTTC; CDR3 protein: CASSGLTASSYNEQFF
D gene: .; J gene: TRBJ2-2; clone size: .; V gene: TRBV6-5; CDR3 DNA: TGTGCCAGCAGTTACGGGACCCTCCGAACCGGGGAGCTGTTTTTT; CDR3 protein: CASSYGTLRTGELFF
D gene: TRBD2; J gene: TRBJ2-3; clone size: .; V gene: TRBV7-2; CDR3 DNA: TGTGCCAGCAAGAAGGGACTAGCGGGAGGGCCAGATACGCAGTATTTT; CDR3 protein: CASKKGLAGGPDTQYF
D gene: TRBD2; J gene: TRBJ2-7; clone size: .; V gene: TRBV2; CDR3 DNA: TGTGCCAGCAGGACTAGCGGAAGTAGGGAGCAGTACTTC; CDR3 protein: CASRTSGSREQYF
D gene: .; J gene: TRBJ1-1; clone size: .; V gene: TRBV18; CDR3 DNA: TGTGCCAGCTCACCACCTTTTCACGGAGACTATATGAACACTGAAGCTTTCTTT; CDR3 protein: CASSPPFHGDYMNTEAFF
D gene: TRBD2; J gene: TRBJ2-3; clone size: .; V gene: TRBV11-3; CDR3 DNA: TGTGCCAGCAGCTTAGAGGCGGGAGCCCGAGGGGATACGCAGTATTTT; CDR3 protein: CASSLEAGARGDTQYF
D gene: .; J gene: TRBJ1-4; clone size: .; V gene: TRBV28; CDR3 DNA: TGTGCCAGCAGTACACCAGGGAATCGTCGAGAAAAACTGTTTTTT; CDR3 protein: CASSTPGNRREKLFF
D gene: .; J gene: TRBJ2-3; clone size: .; V gene: TRBV28; CDR3 DNA: TGTGCCAGCAGTTTAAGTAGAAGGTCCACGGGAGATACGCAGTATTTT; CDR3 protein: CASSLSRRSTGDTQYF
D gene: .; J gene: TRBJ1-2; clone size: .; V gene: TRBV6-6; CDR3 DNA: TGTGCCATCAGTGGGAACTATGGCTACACCTTC; CDR3 protein: CAISGNYGYTF
D gene: .; J gene: TRBJ2-2; clone size: .; V gene: TRBV13; CDR3 DNA: TGTGCCAGCAGCTTAGAGGCCCCCGGGGGCAGTACCGGGGAGCTGTTTTTT; CDR3 protein: CASSLEAPGGSTGELFF
D gene: .; J gene: TRBJ1-4; clone size: few; V gene: TRBV19; CDR3 DNA: TGTGCCAGTAGTGAAGATTTTACCGGGAAAGTGTTTTTT; CDR3 protein: CASSEDFTGKVFF
D gene: .; J gene: TRBJ1-1; clone size: .; V gene: TRBV9; CDR3 DNA: TGTGCCAGCAGCGTAGCTGGGCGCGGGGCGGGCGAAGCTTTCTTT; CDR3 protein: CASSVAGRGAGEAFF
D gene: .; J gene: TRBJ2-7; clone size: .; V gene: TRBV10-3; CDR3 DNA: TGTGCCATCAGTGAAGTAGGGGCCGGGGAGCAGTACTTC; CDR3 protein: CAISEVGAGEQYF
D gene: .; J gene: TRBJ2-7; clone size: .; V gene: TRBV27; CDR3 DNA: TGTGCCAGCAGTCACCAGGGTTTGCCAATCGAGCAGTACTTC; CDR3 protein: CASSHQGLPIEQYF
D gene: TRBD1; J gene: TRBJ1-2; clone size: .; V gene: TRBV7-8; CDR3 DNA: TGTGCCAGCAGCTTAGCGAGTGGGACAGGGTTTGGCTACACCTTC; CDR3 protein: CASSLASGTGFGYTF
D gene: .; J gene: TRBJ1-1; clone size: few; V gene: TRBV29-1; CDR3 DNA: TGCAGCGGTATTCAATCCCTGAACACTGAAGCTTTCTTT; CDR3 protein: CSGIQSLNTEAFF
D gene: TRBD2; J gene: TRBJ2-2; clone size: .; V gene: TRBV6-6; CDR3 DNA: TGTGCCAGCAGTCGAAGCGGACTAGCCGGCACCGGGGAGCTGTTTTTT; CDR3 protein: CASSRSGLAGTGELFF
D gene: .; J gene: TRBJ2-1; clone size: few; V gene: TRBV5-4; CDR3 DNA: TGTGCCAGCAGCTCGGACTTACGGGGAGTATTTAGTGAGCAGTTCTTC; CDR3 protein: CASSSDLRGVFSEQFF
D gene: .; J gene: TRBJ2-1; clone size: few; V gene: TRBV27; CDR3 DNA: TGTGCCAGCAGTTCCCGTTCAAATCCCCGGGATCGCTGGGGCAATGAGCAGTTCTTC; CDR3 protein: CASSSRSNPRDRWGNEQFF
D gene: TRBD2; J gene: TRBJ2-5; clone size: once; V gene: TRBV2; CDR3 DNA: TGTGCCAGCAGTGCCATTACTCCTAGCGGGCGATTTCGGGAGCAGTACTTC; CDR3 protein: CASSAITPSGRFREQYF
D gene: .; J gene: TRBJ2-1; clone size: .; V gene: TRBV19; CDR3 DNA: TGTGCCAGTAGTATGGTTCGTTTTGGGATCAATGAGCAGTTCTTC; CDR3 protein: CASSMVRFGINEQFF
D gene: TRBD2; J gene: TRBJ2-1; clone size: .; V gene: TRBV5-1; CDR3 DNA: TGCGCCAGCAGCCCTAGGACTAGCGGGGTTTACAATGAGCAGTTCTTC; CDR3 protein: CASSPRTSGVYNEQFF
D gene: TRBD2; J gene: TRBJ2-1; clone size: few; V gene: TRBV29-1; CDR3 DNA: TGCAGCGTTGCGCCCAGCGGGAGCTACAATGAGCAGTTCTTC; CDR3 protein: CSVAPSGSYNEQFF
D gene: TRBD2; J gene: TRBJ2-7; clone size: few; V gene: TRBV14; CDR3 DNA: TGTGCCAGCAGCCCCCGACTAGCGGGTCTCAGCTCCTACGAGCAGTACTTC; CDR3 protein: CASSPRLAGLSSYEQYF
D gene: TRBD1; J gene: TRBJ2-7; clone size: .; V gene: TRBV6-5; CDR3 DNA: TGTGCCAGCAGAGCGGACAGGGTTGCCTACGAGCAGTACTTC; CDR3 protein: CASRADRVAYEQYF
D gene: .; J gene: TRBJ1-4; clone size: many; V gene: TRBV2; CDR3 DNA: TGTGCCAGCAGTGAGTTCAGAACGGTATCCTTTGAGTTTTTT; CDR3 protein: CASSEFRTVSFEFF
D gene: .; J gene: TRBJ2-2; clone size: .; V gene: TRBV5-6; CDR3 DNA: TGTGCCAGCAGCTTGGGGGTGGCCCGATACACCGGGGAGCTGTTTTTT; CDR3 protein: CASSLGVARYTGELFF
D gene: TRBD2; J gene: TRBJ2-1; clone size: few; V gene: TRBV6-5; CDR3 DNA: TGTGCCAGCAGTTCCGTGACTAGCGGAACATACAATGAGCAGTTCTTC; CDR3 protein: CASSSVTSGTYNEQFF
D gene: .; J gene: TRBJ2-7; clone size: .; V gene: TRBV4-3; CDR3 DNA: TGCGCCAGCAGCCAAGATTACGGGGCCCCACAGTACTTC; CDR3 protein: CASSQDYGAPQYF
D gene: TRBD1; J gene: TRBJ1-2; clone size: few; V gene: TRBV11-1; CDR3 DNA: TGTGCCAGCAGCAAAGGCCTGGGACAGGGGATTGGCTACACCTTC; CDR3 protein: CASSKGLGQGIGYTF
D gene: .; J gene: TRBJ2-5; clone size: few; V gene: TRBV28; CDR3 DNA: TGTGCCAGCAGTGCTGGTTCAGAGACCCAGTACTTC; CDR3 protein: CASSAGSETQYF
D gene: .; J gene: TRBJ1-2; clone size: .; V gene: TRBV25-1; CDR3 DNA: TGTGCCAGCAGTGAATTTTGGGACACCGAATACTATGGCTACACCTTC; CDR3 protein: CASSEFWDTEYYGYTF
D gene: .; J gene: TRBJ2-3; clone size: .; V gene: TRBV5-1; CDR3 DNA: TGCGCCAGCACCGGGACCCCGAGGGGTTCAGATACGCAGTATTTT; CDR3 protein: CASTGTPRGSDTQYF
D gene: .; J gene: TRBJ2-1; clone size: few; V gene: TRBV21-1; CDR3 DNA: TGTGCCAGCAGCATTATACCCGAGGGCAACAATGAGCAGTTCTTC; CDR3 protein: CASSIIPEGNNEQFF
D gene: TRBD1; J gene: TRBJ1-2; clone size: .; V gene: TRBV7-3; CDR3 DNA: TGTGCCAGCAGGCTAGCCGGGACAGGGAACTATGGCTACACCTTC; CDR3 protein: CASRLAGTGNYGYTF
D gene: .; J gene: TRBJ2-1; clone size: few; V gene: TRBV7-2; CDR3 DNA: TGTGCCAGCAGCTCGAGACAGGTCCCAACCGAAGAGCAGTTCTTC; CDR3 protein: CASSSRQVPTEEQFF
D gene: TRBD2; J gene: TRBJ2-1; clone size: .; V gene: TRBV2; CDR3 DNA: TGTGCCAGCATCCGGGACGGCTTCGGGACTAGCGGGAGTTCCTACAATGAGCAGTTCTTC; CDR3 protein: CASIRDGFGTSGSSYNEQFF
D gene: TRBD1; J gene: TRBJ2-1; clone size: few; V gene: TRBV19; CDR3 DNA: TGTGCCAGTAGTAAGAGGACAGGGGGGTATGTAAGCAATGAGCAGTTCTTC; CDR3 protein: CASSKRTGGYVSNEQFF
D gene: .; J gene: TRBJ2-6; clone size: few; V gene: TRBV19; CDR3 DNA: TGTGCCAGTAGTATCGGGGGTCTTGGGGCCAACGTCCTGACTTTC; CDR3 protein: CASSIGGLGANVLTF
D gene: .; J gene: TRBJ2-5; clone size: .; V gene: TRBV4-3; CDR3 DNA: TGCGCCAGCAGCCAACAACCCGGACTCGGAGAGACCCAGTACTTC; CDR3 protein: CASSQQPGLGETQYF
D gene: .; J gene: TRBJ2-7; clone size: .; V gene: TRBV15; CDR3 DNA: TGTGCCACCAGCAGAGTAGGGTTCGAGCAGTACTTC; CDR3 protein: CATSRVGFEQYF
D gene: .; J gene: TRBJ2-3; clone size: .; V gene: TRBV2; CDR3 DNA: TGTGCCAGCAGTGAGGAACTAACAGATACGCAGTATTTT; CDR3 protein: CASSEELTDTQYF
D gene: TRBD1; J gene: TRBJ2-7; clone size: .; V gene: TRBV4-2; CDR3 DNA: TGTGCCAGCAGCAAAAAGGCGACAGGGGAAGGATCCTACGAGCAGTACTTC; CDR3 protein: CASSKKATGEGSYEQYF